These T cell receptor beta chains were read from a single sample in a study of STAT5B mutations in CD4+ large granular lymphocyte leukemia. Libraries were prepared by immunoSEQ multiplex PCR; TCRdb keeps only in-frame clonotypes and omits some of them. The table records about 45,000 clones, 70% to 90% of them present only once. Sequencing input: CD4+ T cells from blood buffy coats. Source of these receptors: a human donor in good health. Each CDR3 is given with its conserved first and last residue. The D gene is left open where the match is weak. The size field is filled for only some rows; it gives once, few, many or a size class.

d_call	clone_size	j_call	cdr3_length	v_call	cdr3_aa	cdr3_nt
.	.	TRBJ1-1	14	TRBV29-1	CSVRQEGKGAEAFF	TGCAGCGTCCGACAGGAGGGGAAAGGGGCTGAAGCTTTCTTT
.	once	TRBJ1-2	14	TRBV19	CASSMGRTQHGYTF	TGTGCCAGTAGTATGGGTCGGACGCAGCATGGCTACACCTTC
TRBD1	.	TRBJ2-7	14	TRBV30	CAWDRDRLLGEQYF	TGTGCCTGGGACAGGGACCGTTTGTTGGGCGAGCAGTACTTC
TRBD1	.	TRBJ1-5	15	TRBV6-1	CASSSDRAAQGPQHF	TGTGCCAGCAGTTCGGACAGGGCGGCACAGGGGCCCCAGCATTTT
.	.	TRBJ2-1	12	TRBV2	CASSILDNEQFF	TGTGCCAGCAGTATTCTAGACAATGAGCAGTTCTTC
TRBD2	.	TRBJ2-4	16	TRBV5-1	CASSLWGREGKNIQYF	TGCGCCAGCAGCTTGTGGGGACGGGAGGGCAAAAACATTCAGTACTTC
.	.	TRBJ1-6	14	TRBV6-1	CASNPAEWNSPLHF	TGTGCCAGCAACCCGGCCGAGTGGAATTCACCCCTCCACTTT
.	.	TRBJ1-2	11	TRBV7-8	CASSGDFGYTF	TGTGCCAGCAGCGGGGACTTTGGCTACACCTTC
.	.	TRBJ2-7	15	TRBV18	CASSPSQAGYYEQYF	TGTGCCAGCTCACCCAGCCAGGCAGGGTACTACGAGCAGTACTTC
.	once	TRBJ1-2	14	TRBV15	CATSRGGRIYGYTF	TGTGCCACCAGCAGAGGGGGACGGATCTATGGCTACACCTTC
TRBD2	.	TRBJ2-1	15	TRBV6-1	CASSESGGSYNEQFF	TGTGCCAGCAGTGAATCGGGGGGGTCCTACAATGAGCAGTTCTTC
.	.	TRBJ1-5	15	TRBV10-3	CAISEWQAGNQPQHF	TGTGCCATCAGTGAATGGCAGGCCGGAAATCAGCCCCAGCATTTT
.	.	TRBJ1-3	16	TRBV30	CAWSNGQISSGNTIYF	TGTGCCTGGAGTAATGGGCAGATCAGCTCTGGAAACACCATATATTTT
.	.	TRBJ2-3	13	TRBV7-3	CASSGPSTDTQYF	TGTGCCAGCAGCGGCCCTAGCACAGATACGCAGTATTTT
TRBD2	.	TRBJ2-7	11	TRBV27	CASSPGGEQYF	TGTGCCAGCAGTCCGGGGGGCGAGCAGTACTTC
.	.	TRBJ1-1	14	TRBV15	CATSRDWTSPRAFF	TGTGCCACCAGCAGAGATTGGACCTCACCCAGGGCTTTCTTT
.	.	TRBJ2-1	13	TRBV11-3	CASSLELRNEQFF	TGTGCCAGCAGCTTAGAATTAAGAAATGAGCAGTTCTTC
.	.	TRBJ2-1	11	TRBV10-3	CAISERDSQFF	TGTGCCATCAGTGAACGGGACTCCCAGTTCTTC
.	.	TRBJ2-7	14	TRBV5-1	CASSLYSVGYEQYF	TGCGCCAGCAGCTTGTATTCAGTCGGATACGAGCAGTACTTC
.	.	TRBJ1-3	15	TRBV2	CASSEGQGYGNTIYF	TGTGCCAGCAGTGAAGGGCAGGGTTACGGAAACACCATATATTTT
TRBD1	.	TRBJ2-1	15	TRBV30	CAWCDWTGSSNEQFF	TGTGCCTGGTGTGATTGGACAGGGTCCTCCAATGAGCAGTTCTTC
TRBD2	.	TRBJ2-7	18	TRBV4-2	CASSQVGQLTSGRREQYF	TGTGCCAGCAGCCAAGTTGGACAACTCACTAGCGGGAGGCGCGAGCAGTACTTC
.	.	TRBJ2-6	15	TRBV5-8	CASSLRRSGANVLTF	TGTGCCAGCAGCTTAAGAAGATCCGGGGCCAACGTCCTGACTTTC
TRBD2	.	TRBJ2-5	14	TRBV6-1	CASTPPGGRETQYF	TGTGCCAGCACCCCCCCCGGCGGGAGAGAGACCCAGTACTTC
TRBD2	.	TRBJ2-7	14	TRBV10-1	CASSASGSSYEQYF	TGCGCCAGCAGTGCTAGCGGGAGTTCCTACGAGCAGTACTTC
.	.	TRBJ1-5	14	TRBV19	CASTYWGEDQPQHF	TGTGCCAGTACCTACTGGGGGGAGGATCAGCCCCAGCATTTT
.	.	TRBJ1-5	15	TRBV2	CASSESQTHNQPQHF	TGTGCCAGCAGTGAAAGCCAGACCCACAATCAGCCCCAGCATTTT